These T cell receptor beta chains were read from a single sample in a study of blood T cell repertoires in COVID-19. Here immunoSEQ multiplex PCR was the method, and the copy in TCRdb shows in-frame clones only, minus some. Among under 110,000 clones, under 85% were seen once, and the ten largest hold around 15%. The sample taken for sequencing was peripheral blood. The source of these receptors is a woman aged 55 to 70 with acute or convalescent COVID-19. The CDR3 runs from the conserved cysteine through the conserved F or W. The D gene is left open where the match is weak. Clone size is not always given. Where it is, it says once, few, many or a class for expanded clones.

V,size,D,J,DNA,CDR3
TRBV12-3/TRBV12-4,-,-,TRBJ1-2,TGTGCCAGCAGTTTGGGCCTTCTGGGCTACACCTTC,CASSLGLLGYTF
TRBV6-2/TRBV6-3,-,-,TRBJ1-2,TGTGCCAGCAGCCCTCTCGGACAGCACAATGCCTCTAACTATGGCTACACCTTC,CASSPLGQHNASNYGYTF
TRBV5-4,-,TRBD2,TRBJ2-2,TGTGCCAGCAGCTTGGACGGGAGGGCCTACACCGGGGAGCTGTTTTTT,CASSLDGRAYTGELFF
TRBV7-9,-,TRBD2,TRBJ2-1,TGTGCCAGCAGCTTAGCCAGACTAGCGGGAGTCGGGAATGAGCAGTTCTTC,CASSLARLAGVGNEQFF
TRBV7-9,-,-,TRBJ1-4,TGTGCCAGCAGCTTACAGGGGCAGGGTGAAAAACTGTTTTTT,CASSLQGQGEKLFF
TRBV6-5,-,-,TRBJ1-1,TGTGCCAGCAGTTACTCGCGGACACCGAACACTGAAGCTTTCTTT,CASSYSRTPNTEAFF
TRBV12-3/TRBV12-4,-,-,TRBJ1-5,TGTGCCAGCGGTATAGGAGGGGGTCAGCCCCAGCATTTT,CASGIGGGQPQHF
TRBV5-1,-,TRBD1,TRBJ1-1,TGCGCCAGCGGCCGGGACAGATATATGAACACTGAAGCTTTCTTT,CASGRDRYMNTEAFF
TRBV19,-,TRBD2,TRBJ2-5,TGTGCCAGTAGTATAACGGGGGGCCAAGAGACCCAGTACTTC,CASSITGGQETQYF
TRBV5-1,-,TRBD1,TRBJ1-1,TGCGCCAGCAGCCCCGGACAGGTGAACACTGAAGCTTTCTTT,CASSPGQVNTEAFF
TRBV7-2,-,TRBD1,TRBJ2-1,TGTGCCAGCAGCTTGACAGGGGGGGGATACAATGAGCAGTTCTTC,CASSLTGGGYNEQFF
TRBV19,-,-,TRBJ2-4,TGTGCCAGTAGTCGACGGAGTTATGACATTCAGTACTTC,CASSRRSYDIQYF
TRBV9,-,TRBD2,TRBJ2-5,TGTGCCAGCAGCCCCTCCCCAGGCGGGACTAGCGGGGCCCCGAGGGGCACCCAGTACTTC,CASSPSPGGTSGAPRGTQYF
TRBV5-6,once,-,TRBJ1-2,TGTGCCAGCAGAAGGTGGGGGGACTATGGCTACACCTTC,CASRRWGDYGYTF
TRBV14,-,-,TRBJ2-7,TGTGCCAGCAGCCAACTAGGTCAAAGCCGGGACGAGCAGTACTTC,CASSQLGQSRDEQYF
TRBV19,-,TRBD2,TRBJ2-1,TGTGCCAGTAGTTTCCAGCGGGGGAACGGTGAGCAGTTCTTC,CASSFQRGNGEQFF